The text below deals with one TCR beta chain. Based on clinical symptoms, serum thyroxine and TRAb, thyroid ultrasound and orbital computed tomography, diagnoses were reached. Predating any ophthalmopathy symptoms, the blood sample was taken at first hyperthyroidism diagnosis. The data are from a study of T cells in Graves' hyperthyroidism and ophthalmopathy. TCR beta CDR3 regions were amplified from RNA transcripts. An initial round of RT-PCR targeting the TCR CDR3 relied on the HTBI primer set. In TCRdb, the multiplex PCR reads were re-called with MiXCR into one record per CDR3 protein. The sample records a few hundred thousand distinct CDR3 sequences, approximately 14% being singletons. Sequences were obtained from blood. The sequence was collected from a woman younger than 35 with Graves' hyperthyroidism that later progressed to Graves' ophthalmopathy.

The CDR3 loop is CASSLLGLASGANVLTF. DNA for the CDR3: TGTGCCAGCAGCTTACTGGGGCTCGCCTCTGGGGCCAACGTCCTGACTTTC. The chain is built from TRBV7-2 and TRBJ2-6; possible D gene TRBD1, 5 bases. From germline, CDR1 is SGHTA and CDR2 FQGNSA. Trimming took 2 bases from V and 0 from J, leaving 11 bases between them. The CDR3 has 17 amino acids.